Each of the 10 T cell receptor beta chains below was sequenced from the same sample in a study of shared clonotypes between healthy human individuals. Data came from immunoSEQ multiplex PCR; TCRdb stores just in-frame clones and leaves some out. The table shows hundreds of thousands of clones, with approximately 97% occurring only once. Sequenced material: naive CD4+ T cells sorted from blood. Regarding subset: CD45RA+ positively selected. These receptors were collected from a young woman in good health.

The V and J genes are TRBV11-2 and TRBJ2-3; D not resolved. V lost 1 base, J lost 0 bases, and 11 bases lay in between. Germline-derived CDR1 and CDR2 are SGHAT and FQNNGV. The CDR3 totals 16 residues. DNA for the CDR3: TGTGCCAGCAGCTTAGGAGCGCATAGTAGCACAGATACGCAGTATTTT. Translation gives CASSLGAHSSTDTQYF.

V is TRBV29-1 and J is TRBJ2-2; 7 bases line up with TRBD1. This CDR3 spans 14 amino acids. From germline, CDR1 is SQVTM and CDR2 ANQGSEA. Trimming cost V 4 bases and J 4 bases; bases outside gene matches: 6. The CDR3 reads CSVAGGPFTGELFF. CDR3 nucleotides: TGCAGCGTTGCAGGGGGACCTTTCACCGGGGAGCTGTTTTTT.

The chain has TRBV29-1 and TRBJ2-3, with D hard to call. V lost 7 bases, J lost 2 bases, and 16 bases lay in between. Looked up from germline, CDR1 is SQVTM and CDR2 is ANQGSEA. The CDR3 consists of 14 residues. CDR3 DNA: TGCAGCGCCACCATCGCAAGCCCCACAGATACGCAGTATTTT. Translated: CSATIASPTDTQYF.

The J gene is TRBJ1-5, the V gene TRBV6-1; D unclear. Looked up from germline, CDR1 is MNHNS and CDR2 is SASEGT. There are 16 residues in the CDR3. The V gene lost 0 bases and the J gene lost 7 bases, with 16 bases spanning the gap. Here the CDR3 DNA reads TGTGCCAGCAGTGAAGCGGCCCGCTGGGTATTACAGCCCCAGCATTTT. Translation gives CASSEAARWVLQPQHF.

This clone was observed a single time. This chain uses TRBV5-8 with TRBJ2-3, with 8 nucleotides matching TRBD1. Germline V gene lookup returns CDR1 SGHTS and CDR2 YDEGEE. This CDR3 comprises 12 residues. V trimming: 8 bases; J trimming: 6 bases; junction bases outside the gene matches: 5. The chain's CDR3 is CARRQGLDTQYF. For the CDR3, the DNA is TGTGCCAGACGACAGGGGCTGGATACGCAGTATTTT.

This rearrangement joins TRBV20-1 to TRBJ2-1; TRBD1 matches at 9 bases. V dropped 8 bases and J dropped 8; count of bases not matched to a gene: 4. CDR3 length: 11 amino acids. The germline V gene has CDR1 DFQATT and CDR2 SNEGSKA (reference sequence). CDR3 residues: CSKTGGYEQFF. In nucleotides, the CDR3 is TGCAGTAAAACAGGGGGCTATGAGCAGTTCTTC.

The chain is built from TRBV6-6 and TRBJ1-5, with D possibly being TRBD1 (6 bases). V was shortened by 5 bases and J by 1 base, with 9 bases between the two germline ends. CDR1 is MNHNY, CDR2 SVGAGI, per germline (reference sequence). This CDR3 region has 14 residues. CDR3 sequence: CASSLDRSNQPQHF. The CDR3 DNA is TGTGCCAGCAGTCTTGACAGGAGCAATCAGCCCCAGCATTTT.

The chain links TRBV6-5 to TRBJ2-7, with a weak D call TRBD2 (5 bases). The V gene's germline CDR1 is MNHEY and CDR2 SVGAGI. This CDR3 has 12 amino acids. Between the trimmed V and J ends, which lost 4 bases and 5 bases, there was a span of 9 bases. CDR3 amino acids: CASSSWTHEQYF. CDR3 nucleotide sequence: TGTGCCAGCAGTTCCTGGACTCACGAGCAGTACTTC.

The chain uses TRBV29-1 and TRBJ2-3; TRBD1 is a possible D gene (6 bases). CDR1 and CDR2 from the germline V gene are SQVTM and ANQGSEA. CDR3 length equals 14 residues. Deletions cut 4 bases from V and 4 bases from J, with 15 bases between. DNA for the CDR3: TGCAGCGTTGCCGGGTCAGGGGTTGCAGATACGCAGTATTTT. As protein: CSVAGSGVADTQYF.

This chain uses TRBV9 with TRBJ1-2, with a weak D call TRBD1 (5 bases). Germline loops: CDR1 SGDLS, CDR2 YYNGEE. This CDR3 has 16 amino acids. Trimming stripped 4 bases from V and 6 bases from J, with 22 bases between. The CDR3 region has the DNA TGTGCCAGCAGCTCGGGATTTGGGCAGGGTAGGAATGGCTACACCTTC. It codes for CASSSGFGQGRNGYTF.